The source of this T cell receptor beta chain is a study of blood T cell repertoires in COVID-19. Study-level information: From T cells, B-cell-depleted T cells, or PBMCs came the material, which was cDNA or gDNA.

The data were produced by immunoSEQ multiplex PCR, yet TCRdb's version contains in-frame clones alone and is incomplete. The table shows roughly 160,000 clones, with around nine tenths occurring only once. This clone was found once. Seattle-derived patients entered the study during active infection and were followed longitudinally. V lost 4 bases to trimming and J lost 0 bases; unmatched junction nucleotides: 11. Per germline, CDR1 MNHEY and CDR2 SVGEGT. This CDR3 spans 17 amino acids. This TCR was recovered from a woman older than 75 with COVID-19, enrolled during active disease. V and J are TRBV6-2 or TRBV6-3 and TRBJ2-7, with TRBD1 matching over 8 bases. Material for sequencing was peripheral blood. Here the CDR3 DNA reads TGTGCCAGCAGTTTTTCCCTCCCTGGGACAGGCTCCTACGAGCAGTACTTC. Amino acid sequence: CASSFSLPGTGSYEQYF.